Listed here is a single TCR beta chain. The antigen remains unidentified. The sample originates from a study of naive and memory T cell subsets. Study-wide findings and caveats: Naive repertoires, especially CD8, held a few larger clonotypes, possibly memory cells re-expressing CD45RA.

Germline assignment: CDR1 MNHEY and CDR2 SMNVEV (reference sequence). V was pared by 2 bases and J by 5 bases, with 13 bases between. This CDR3 is built from 15 residues. Both TRBC1 and TRBC2 were covered by a beta constant-region primer of two equimolar oligonucleotides. Ligated cDNA was amplified by four rounds of PCR with nested alpha and beta constant-region primers and SP2. TCRdb fed the UMI-ligation and nested PCR reads into MiXCR, producing one record per CDR3 protein. The sample comprises over 100,000 distinct CDR3 sequences, about 15% of which are singletons, and roughly 3.1% rests with the top ten.

This receptor was taken from a human donor in good health. The gene calls are TRBV27 and TRBJ2-1; maybe TRBD1 (5 bases). The source material was naive CD8+ T cells from blood. The CDR3 protein is CASSLPGDRDNEQFF. The DNA of the CDR3 is TGTGCCAGCAGTTTACCGGGCGACAGAGACAATGAGCAGTTCTTC.